Given below is one T cell receptor beta chain in context. The data were obtained in a study of PD-L1 blockade in urothelial cancer. The repertoire was sequenced with immunoSEQ multiplex PCR; TCRdb's copy has only in-frame clones and lacks some. Here the sample spans about 51,000 clones, approximately 86% being singletons. The CDR3 has 17 residues. Germline loops: CDR1 KGHSH, CDR2 LQKENI. Trimming took off 3 bases at V and 4 bases at J, with 18 bases between the two ends. This clonotype was sampled from a man in his sixties with urothelial cancer. The specimen comprised PBMCs, sampled around atezolizumab (anti-PD-L1) treatment. The rearrangement uses TRBV18 and TRBJ2-2; D is ambiguous. The CDR3, as DNA: TGTGCCAGCTCACCGGTATTACCAGGAACACGCACCGGGGAGCTGTTTTTT. This encodes CASSPVLPGTRTGELFF.